This passage covers 21 T cell receptor beta chains from one sample sequenced in a study of Ad26.COV2.S vaccination and SARS-CoV-2 variants. TCRdb's table, derived via immunoSEQ multiplex PCR, lists solely in-frame clones and lacks some. The data hold hundreds of thousands of clones, with 85% observed a single time. Treatment given: roughly 18 received Ad26.COV2.S at low or high dose, single or two shots; 5 received placebo; per-sample allocation not given. Collection of the samples took place on day 63 after the first injection of vaccine or placebo. The material sequenced was peripheral blood, taken in a trial of Ad26.COV2.S vaccine versus placebo. These receptors were obtained from a person between 18 and 65 years old who received the Ad26.COV2.S COVID-19 vaccine or a placebo.

This clone was seen a handful of times. The gene calls are TRBV5-1 and TRBJ1-4; 8 bases align to TRBD1. The CDR3 loop spans 15 amino acids. V was pared by 4 bases and J by 2 bases, with 4 bases of the junction left unmatched. In germline, CDR1 is SGHRS, CDR2 YFSETQ. This CDR3 is CASSARGQTNEKLFF. For the CDR3, the DNA is TGCGCCAGCAGCGCCAGGGGGCAGACTAATGAAAAACTGTTTTTT.

This clone has a handful of counts. The chain employs TRBV6-1 and TRBJ2-1; D assignment may be TRBD1 or TRBD2 (6 bases each). The V end was cut by 2 bases, the J end by 15 bases, with 11 bases between. Germline lookup yields CDR1 MNHNS and CDR2 SASEGT. This CDR3 is built from 11 residues. CDR3 bases: TGTGCCAGCAGTGAAAGAGGGGGGACGTTCTTC. This translates into CASSERGGTFF.

On this clone itself: It may be a read error: a sequence one base away is much more abundant. This sample also contains other DNA sequences that code for the same CDR3. This chain links TRBV7-8 with TRBJ2-2; possibly TRBD1 or TRBD2 for D (6 bases each). Germline V gives CDR1 SGHVS, CDR2 FQNEAQ. The V end lost 2 bases, the J end lost 8 bases, and 24 bases lay between the germline ends. CDR3 size: 18 residues. In nucleotides, the CDR3 is TGTGCCAGCAGCTTAAGGACCGGGGGCGGGATGGGCAATGGGGAGCTGTTTTTT. Its protein product is CASSLRTGGGMGNGELFF.

The chain combines TRBV27 with TRBJ2-7; D is perhaps TRBD1 or TRBD2 (5 bases each). Trimming took 5 bases from V and 5 from J, leaving 16 bases between them. This CDR3 contains 14 residues. CDR1 is MNHEY, CDR2 SMNVEV, per germline (reference sequence). CDR3 residues: CASSPRGTPDEQYF. CDR3 bases: TGTGCCAGCAGTCCCCGTGGGACGCCTGACGAGCAGTACTTC.

The V call is TRBV23-1, the J call TRBJ1-2; 7 bases match TRBD1. TRBV23-1 is an ORF, and what it does is uncertain. This CDR3 is built from 15 residues. With V trimmed by 7 bases and J by 0 bases, 8 bases remained unmatched. CDR3: CASTPGGLANYGYTF. The CDR3 region has the DNA TGCGCCAGCACTCCAGGGGGGTTAGCTAACTATGGCTACACCTTC.

This chain uses TRBV10-3 with TRBJ1-1, with a tentative D call TRBD1 (6 bases). This CDR3 spans 12 amino acids. Per germline, CDR1 ENHRY and CDR2 SYGVKD. Trimming cost V 3 bases and J 4 bases, with 6 bases left between them. This chain's CDR3 is CAISDRGTEAFF. The CDR3 region has the DNA TGTGCCATCAGTGACAGGGGCACTGAAGCTTTCTTT.

The chain is built from TRBV27 and TRBJ2-7, with 9 bases lining up with TRBD2. Germline V gives CDR1 MNHEY, CDR2 SMNVEV (reference sequence). V lost 9 bases and J lost 0; bases outside the gene matches: 15. There are 17 residues in the CDR3. The CDR3 sequence: CARALGDSGRISYEQYF. CDR3 nucleotides: TGTGCCAGGGCTTTAGGGGATAGCGGGAGAATCTCCTACGAGCAGTACTTC.

Here the CDR3 DNA reads TGTGCCAGCAGCCGCCGGGGGGGGCTTGAAGAAAAACTGTTTTTT. This codes for CASSRRGGLEEKLFF. V is TRBV5-4 and J is TRBJ1-4, with a weak D call TRBD1 (6 bases). Germline assignment: CDR1 SGHNT and CDR2 YYREEE (reference sequence). Deletions cut 4 bases from V and 8 bases from J, with 18 bases between. CDR3 length equals 15 residues.

Here the CDR3 reads CASSYGENSYEQYF. In nucleotides, the CDR3 is TGTGCCAGCAGTTACGGGGAGAACTCCTACGAGCAGTACTTC. V gene TRBV6-5 combines with J gene TRBJ2-7; D is perhaps TRBD2 (5 bases). This CDR3 spans 14 amino acids. V lost 2 bases and J 0 bases, leaving 8 bases between the germline ends. Per germline, CDR1 MNHEY and CDR2 SVGAGI.

This clone was seen only a few times. This chain joins TRBV7-2 and TRBJ2-7, with 12 bases matching TRBD2. The J segment lost 6 bases and the V segment lost 5 bases, leaving 8 bases of the junction unmatched. The germline V gene encodes CDR1 SGHTA and CDR2 FQGNSA. There are 15 residues in the CDR3. The CDR3 DNA sequence: TGTGCCAGCAGCAAGACTAGCGGGGGCCTCAGCGAGCAGTACTTC. This codes for CASSKTSGGLSEQYF.

In its sample, this clone was seen a few times. The chain combines TRBV7-6 with TRBJ1-3, with D possibly TRBD1 on 5 matching bases. The CDR3 runs to 13 residues. Germline V gene data show CDR1 as SGHVS and CDR2 as FNYEAQ. V was cut by 3 bases and J by 7 bases, with 10 bases left in between. In DNA form, the CDR3 reads TGTGCCAGCAGCTTTACAGAGGGGAACACCATATATTTT. Protein sequence: CASSFTEGNTIYF.

This rearrangement joins TRBV11-2 to TRBJ1-2, with D possibly matching TRBD1 (5 bases). Trimming took 1 base from V and 3 from J, leaving 12 bases between them. There are 15 residues in the CDR3. Germline-derived CDR1 and CDR2 are SGHAT and FQNNGV. In DNA form, the CDR3 reads TGTGCCAGCAGCTTAGGGGGGTTATTGGACTATGGCTACACCTTC. Protein: CASSLGGLLDYGYTF.

CDR3 in amino acids: CASSSDPGPQRTEAFF. The CDR3 nucleotides read TGTGCCAGCAGTTCCGACCCGGGCCCCCAGCGGACTGAAGCTTTCTTT. V gene TRBV6-5 combines with J gene TRBJ1-1; D is unclear. Trimming stripped 4 bases from V and 5 bases from J, with 20 bases between. This CDR3 contains 16 residues. CDR1 is MNHEY and CDR2 is SVGAGI in the germline V gene.

This chain links TRBV18 with TRBJ2-5; D is unclear. The V end lost 0 bases, the J end lost 0 bases, and 5 bases lay between the germline ends. Germline-derived CDR1 and CDR2 are KGHSH and LQKENI. This CDR3 spans 14 amino acids. Here the CDR3 DNA reads TGTGCCAGCTCACCACCGTCGTACCAAGAGACCCAGTACTTC. Encoded protein: CASSPPSYQETQYF.

This chain links TRBV21-1 with TRBJ2-7; TRBD1 reflects the table's D call only, with no check against the DNA. TRBV21-1 is classified as a pseudogene. This CDR3 spans 11 amino acids. Here the CDR3 DNA reads TGTGCCAGCAGAAGGACAGGGGGAAGGACCTTC. Encoded protein: CASRRTGGRTF.

The V and J genes are TRBV20-1 and TRBJ2-1; D gene ambiguous. The CDR3 is 12 residues long. CDR1 is DFQATT, CDR2 SNEGSKA, per germline (reference sequence). V was clipped by 3 bases and J by 6 bases, with 9 bases between them. CDR3 region: CSASPPTNEQFF. In DNA, the CDR3 is TGCAGTGCTAGTCCCCCGACCAATGAGCAGTTCTTC.

The chain couples TRBV5-1 to TRBJ2-3; D unresolved. Germline V gives CDR1 SGHRS, CDR2 YFSETQ. The CDR3 contains 14 residues. Trimming removed 0 bases at V and 0 bases at J, with 5 bases between. This chain's CDR3 is CASSLGASTDTQYF. The DNA of the CDR3 is TGCGCCAGCAGCTTGGGGGCCAGCACAGATACGCAGTATTTT.

This clone was counted a few times. The CDR3 spells CASSYSSGGGSYEQYF. In DNA form, the CDR3 reads TGTGCCAGCAGTTACTCTTCGGGCGGGGGGTCCTACGAGCAGTACTTC. J is TRBJ2-7 and V is TRBV6-5; 8 bases fit TRBD2. Losses at the gene ends were 0 bases for V and 1 base for J; bases not matched to a gene: 5. CDR1 is MNHEY and CDR2 is SVGAGI in the germline V gene. The length of the CDR3 is 16 residues.

The rearrangement links TRBV9 to TRBJ1-2; no clear D. CDR3 length equals 16 residues. Germline loops: CDR1 SGDLS, CDR2 YYNGEE. V lost 0 bases, J lost 4 bases, and 16 bases lay in between. CDR3 sequence: CASSVAPGRKIYGYTF. The CDR3 region has the DNA TGTGCCAGCAGCGTAGCGCCCGGCCGTAAGATCTATGGCTACACCTTC.

The CDR3 region has the DNA TGTGCCATCAGTGTATCGGGGGCTGGGACCCAGTACTTC. This encodes CAISVSGAGTQYF. V is TRBV10-3 and J is TRBJ2-5, with D perhaps assigned TRBD1 or TRBD2 (6 bases each). V was pared by 4 bases and J by 7 bases, with 13 bases between. The CDR3 runs 13 residues. CDR1 is ENHRY, CDR2 SYGVKD, per germline.

This clone has just a few counts. V is TRBV6-5 and J is TRBJ2-7; 10 bases match TRBD1. J was trimmed by 6 bases and V by 6 bases; bases with no gene match: 8. Germline V lookup: CDR1 MNHEY, CDR2 SVGAGI. The CDR3 is made up of 14 amino acids. CDR3 amino acids: CASSWGQGQGEQYF. CDR3 nucleotide sequence: TGTGCCAGCAGCTGGGGACAGGGGCAAGGCGAGCAGTACTTC.